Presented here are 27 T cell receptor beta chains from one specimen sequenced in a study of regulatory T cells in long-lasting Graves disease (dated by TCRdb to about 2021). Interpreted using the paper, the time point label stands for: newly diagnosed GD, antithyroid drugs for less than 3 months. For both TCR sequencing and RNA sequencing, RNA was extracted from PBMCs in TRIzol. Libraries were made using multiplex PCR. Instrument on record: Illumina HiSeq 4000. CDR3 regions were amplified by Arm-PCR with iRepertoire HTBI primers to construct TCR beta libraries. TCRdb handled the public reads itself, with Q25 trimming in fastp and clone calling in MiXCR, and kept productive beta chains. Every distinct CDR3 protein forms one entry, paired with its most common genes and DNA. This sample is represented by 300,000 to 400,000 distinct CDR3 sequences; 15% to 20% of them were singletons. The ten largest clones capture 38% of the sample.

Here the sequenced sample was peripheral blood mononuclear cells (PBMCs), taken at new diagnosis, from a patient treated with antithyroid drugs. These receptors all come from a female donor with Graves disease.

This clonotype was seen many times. CDR3 loop: CASSADGSSYEQYF. The DNA of the CDR3 is TGTGCCAGCAGCGCGGACGGGAGCTCCTACGAGCAGTACTTC. The genes are TRBV7-9 and TRBJ2-7, with a tentative D call TRBD2 (6 bases). V lost 5 bases and J lost 0, with 11 bases in between. This CDR3 has 14 amino acids. Looked up from germline, CDR1 is SEHNR and CDR2 is FQNEAQ (reference sequence).

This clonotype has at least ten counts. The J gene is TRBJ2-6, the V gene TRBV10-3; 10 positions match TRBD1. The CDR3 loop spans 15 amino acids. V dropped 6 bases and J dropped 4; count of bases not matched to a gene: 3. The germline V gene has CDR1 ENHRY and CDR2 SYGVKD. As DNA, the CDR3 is TGTGCCATCAGCCGACAGGGGGCCGGGGCCAACGTCCTGACTTTC. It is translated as CAISRQGAGANVLTF.

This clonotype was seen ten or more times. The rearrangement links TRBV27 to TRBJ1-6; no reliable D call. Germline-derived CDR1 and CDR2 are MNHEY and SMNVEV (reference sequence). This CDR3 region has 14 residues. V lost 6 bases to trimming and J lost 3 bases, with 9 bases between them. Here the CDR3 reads CASSDRGYNSPLHF. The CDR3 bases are TGTGCCAGCAGCGACCGGGGCTATAATTCACCCCTCCACTTT.

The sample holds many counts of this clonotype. The CDR3 DNA reads TGTGCCAGCAGCTCCCAGGGTCGAGAGACCCAGTACTTC. This sequence encodes CASSSQGRETQYF. The V gene is TRBV5-5, the J gene TRBJ2-5, with D maybe TRBD1 (5 bases). Germline CDR1 is SGHKS and CDR2 is YYEKEE (reference sequence). The CDR3 is made up of 13 amino acids. Trimming removed 3 bases at V and 4 bases at J, with 10 bases between.

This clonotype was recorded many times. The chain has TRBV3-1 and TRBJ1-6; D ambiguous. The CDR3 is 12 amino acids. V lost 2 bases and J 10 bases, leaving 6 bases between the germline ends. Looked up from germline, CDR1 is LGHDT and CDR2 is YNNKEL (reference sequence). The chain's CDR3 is CASSQSDSPLHF. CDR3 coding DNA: TGTGCCAGCAGCCAATCCGACTCACCCCTCCACTTT.

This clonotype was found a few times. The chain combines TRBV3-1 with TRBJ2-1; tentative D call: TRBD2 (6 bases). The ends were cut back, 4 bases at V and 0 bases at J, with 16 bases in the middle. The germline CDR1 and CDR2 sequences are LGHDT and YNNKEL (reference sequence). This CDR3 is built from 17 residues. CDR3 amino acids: CASSRGVPESSYNEQFF. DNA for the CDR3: TGTGCCAGCAGCCGGGGGGTTCCGGAAAGCTCCTACAATGAGCAGTTCTTC.

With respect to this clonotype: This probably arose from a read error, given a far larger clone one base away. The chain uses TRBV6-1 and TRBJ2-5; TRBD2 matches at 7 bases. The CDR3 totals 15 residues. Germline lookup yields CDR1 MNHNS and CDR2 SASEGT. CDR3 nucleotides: TGTGCCGGCAGTGACCCGGGGGGAGGGCAAGAGACCCAGTACTTC. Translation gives CAGSDPGGGQETQYF.

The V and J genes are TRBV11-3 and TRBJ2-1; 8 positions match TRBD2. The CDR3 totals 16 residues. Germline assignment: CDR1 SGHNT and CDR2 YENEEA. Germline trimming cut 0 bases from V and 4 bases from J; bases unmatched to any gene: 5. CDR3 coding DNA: TGTGCCAGCAGCTTAGATTCGGGAGGGGGTTACAATGAGCAGTTCTTC. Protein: CASSLDSGGGYNEQFF.

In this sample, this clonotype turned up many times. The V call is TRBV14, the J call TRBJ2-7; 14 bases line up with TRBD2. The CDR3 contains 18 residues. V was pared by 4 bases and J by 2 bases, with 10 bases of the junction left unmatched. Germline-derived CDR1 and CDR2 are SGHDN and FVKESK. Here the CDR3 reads CASSPGLAGAIRPYEQYF. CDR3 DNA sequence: TGTGCCAGCAGCCCGGGACTAGCGGGAGCCATTCGCCCCTACGAGCAGTACTTC.

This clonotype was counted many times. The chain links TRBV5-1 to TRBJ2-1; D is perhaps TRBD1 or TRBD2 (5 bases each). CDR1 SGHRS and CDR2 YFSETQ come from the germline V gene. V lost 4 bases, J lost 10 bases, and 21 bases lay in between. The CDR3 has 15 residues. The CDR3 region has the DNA TGCGCCAGCAGCACGACTGGGACCCTCTGGGAAGAGCAGTTCTTC. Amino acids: CASSTTGTLWEEQFF. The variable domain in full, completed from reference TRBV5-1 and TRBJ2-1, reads KAGVTQTPRYLIKTRGQQVTLSCSPISGHRSVSWYQQTPGQGLQFLFEYFSETQRNKGNFPGRFSGRQFSNSRSEMNVSTLELGDSALYLCASSTTGTLWEEQFFGPGTRLTVL.

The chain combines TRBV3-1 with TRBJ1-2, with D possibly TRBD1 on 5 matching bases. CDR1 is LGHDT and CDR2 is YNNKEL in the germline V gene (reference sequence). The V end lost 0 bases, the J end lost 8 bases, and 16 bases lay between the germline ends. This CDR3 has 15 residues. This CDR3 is CASSQERLGARGYTF. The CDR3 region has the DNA TGTGCCAGCAGCCAAGAACGATTAGGGGCGAGGGGCTACACCTTC.

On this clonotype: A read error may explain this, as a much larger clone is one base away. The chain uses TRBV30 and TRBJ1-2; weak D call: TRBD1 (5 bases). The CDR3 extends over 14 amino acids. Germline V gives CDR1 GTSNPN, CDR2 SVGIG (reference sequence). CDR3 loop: CAWRAPGGGYGHTF. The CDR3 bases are TGTGCCTGGAGGGCGCCCGGGGGAGGCTATGGCCACACCTTC.

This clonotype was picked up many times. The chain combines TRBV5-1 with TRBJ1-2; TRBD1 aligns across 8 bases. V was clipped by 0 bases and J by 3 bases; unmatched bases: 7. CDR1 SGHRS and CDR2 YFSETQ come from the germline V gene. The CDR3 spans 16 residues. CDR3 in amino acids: CASSLEYAGGYYGYTF. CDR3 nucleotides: TGCGCCAGCAGCTTGGAGTATGCAGGGGGCTACTATGGCTACACCTTC.

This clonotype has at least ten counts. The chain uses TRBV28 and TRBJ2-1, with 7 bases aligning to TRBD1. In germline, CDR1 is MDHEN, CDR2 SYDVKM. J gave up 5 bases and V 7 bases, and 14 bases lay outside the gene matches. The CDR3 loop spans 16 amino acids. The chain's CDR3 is CASIPTGDATNNEQFF. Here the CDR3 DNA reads TGTGCCAGCATCCCAACAGGGGACGCGACCAACAATGAGCAGTTCTTC.

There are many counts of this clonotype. This CDR3 reads CASMGTRAGEQFF. The CDR3 DNA reads TGTGCCAGCATGGGTACCCGGGCCGGAGAGCAGTTCTTC. The rearrangement uses TRBV6-1 and TRBJ2-1; D is unclear. Deletions cut 7 bases from V and 10 bases from J, with 17 bases between. The CDR3 runs to 13 residues. Germline CDR1 reads MNHNS; CDR2 reads SASEGT.

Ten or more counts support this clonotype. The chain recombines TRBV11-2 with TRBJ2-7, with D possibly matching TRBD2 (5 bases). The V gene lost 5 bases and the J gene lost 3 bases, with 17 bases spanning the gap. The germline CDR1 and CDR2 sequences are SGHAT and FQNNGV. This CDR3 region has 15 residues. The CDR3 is CASSTLPGSHYEQYF. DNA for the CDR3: TGTGCCAGCAGCACTCTACCGGGGTCCCACTACGAGCAGTACTTC. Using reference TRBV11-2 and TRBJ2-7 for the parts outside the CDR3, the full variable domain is EAGVAQSPRYKIIEKRQSVAFWCNPISGHATLYWYQQILGQGPKLLIQFQNNGVVDDSQLPKDRFSAERLKGVDSTLKIQPAKLEDSAVYLCASSTLPGSHYEQYFGPGTRLTVT.

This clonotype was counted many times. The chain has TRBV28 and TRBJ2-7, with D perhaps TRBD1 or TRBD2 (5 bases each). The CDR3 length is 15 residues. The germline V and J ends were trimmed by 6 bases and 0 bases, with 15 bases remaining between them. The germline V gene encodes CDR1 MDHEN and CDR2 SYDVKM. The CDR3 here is CASSRRDVSSYEQYF. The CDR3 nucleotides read TGTGCCAGCAGCCGACGGGACGTCAGCTCCTACGAGCAGTACTTC. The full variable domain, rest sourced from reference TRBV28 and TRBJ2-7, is DVKVTQSSRYLVKRTGEKVFLECVQDMDHENMFWYRQDPGLGLRLIYFSYDVKMKEKGDIPEGYSVSREKKERFSLILESASTNQTSMYLCASSRRDVSSYEQYFGPGTRLTVT.

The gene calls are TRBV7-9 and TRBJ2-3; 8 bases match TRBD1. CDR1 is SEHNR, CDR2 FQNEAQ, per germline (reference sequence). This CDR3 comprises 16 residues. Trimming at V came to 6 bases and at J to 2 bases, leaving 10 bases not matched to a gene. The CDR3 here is CASRERGTGYTDTQYF. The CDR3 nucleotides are TGTGCCAGCAGGGAAAGAGGGACAGGCTACACAGATACGCAGTATTTT.

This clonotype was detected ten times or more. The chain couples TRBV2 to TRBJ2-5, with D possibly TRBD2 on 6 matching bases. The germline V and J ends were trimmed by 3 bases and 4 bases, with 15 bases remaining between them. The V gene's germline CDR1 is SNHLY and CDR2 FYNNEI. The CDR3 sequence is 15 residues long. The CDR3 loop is CASSDDGGRGETQYF. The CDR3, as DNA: TGTGCCAGCAGTGATGACGGGGGAAGAGGAGAGACCCAGTACTTC.

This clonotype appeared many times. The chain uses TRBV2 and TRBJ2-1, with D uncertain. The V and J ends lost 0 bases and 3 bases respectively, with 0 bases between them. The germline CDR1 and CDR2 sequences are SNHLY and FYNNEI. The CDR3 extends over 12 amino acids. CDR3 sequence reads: CASSEAYNEQFF. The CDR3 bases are TGTGCCAGCAGTGAAGCCTACAATGAGCAGTTCTTC.

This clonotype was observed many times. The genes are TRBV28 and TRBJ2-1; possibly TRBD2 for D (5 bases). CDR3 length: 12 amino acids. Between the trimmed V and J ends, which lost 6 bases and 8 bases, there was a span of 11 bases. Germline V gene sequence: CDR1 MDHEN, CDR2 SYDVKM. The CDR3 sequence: CASSLTGYEQFF. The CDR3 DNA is TGTGCCAGCAGCCTGACGGGGTATGAGCAGTTCTTC.

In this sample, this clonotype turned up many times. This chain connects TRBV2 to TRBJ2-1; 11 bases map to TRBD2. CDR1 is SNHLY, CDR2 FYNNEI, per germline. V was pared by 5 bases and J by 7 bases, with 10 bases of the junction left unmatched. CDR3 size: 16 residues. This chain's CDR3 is CASSLSASGRRNEQFF. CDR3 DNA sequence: TGTGCCAGCAGTCTTAGCGCTAGCGGGAGGAGGAATGAGCAGTTCTTC.

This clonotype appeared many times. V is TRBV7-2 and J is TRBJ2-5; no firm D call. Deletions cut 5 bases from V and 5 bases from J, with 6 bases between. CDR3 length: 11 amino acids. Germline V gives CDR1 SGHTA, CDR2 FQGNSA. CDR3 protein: CASSNAETQYF. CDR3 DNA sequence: TGTGCCAGCAGCAATGCGGAGACCCAGTACTTC.

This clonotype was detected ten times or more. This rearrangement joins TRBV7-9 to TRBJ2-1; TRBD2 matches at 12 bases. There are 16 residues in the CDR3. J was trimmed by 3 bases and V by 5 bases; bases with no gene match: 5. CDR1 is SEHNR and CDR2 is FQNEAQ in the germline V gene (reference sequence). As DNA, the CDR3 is TGTGCCAGCAGCCGTAGGACTAGCGGGATCTACAATGAGCAGTTCTTC. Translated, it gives CASSRRTSGIYNEQFF.

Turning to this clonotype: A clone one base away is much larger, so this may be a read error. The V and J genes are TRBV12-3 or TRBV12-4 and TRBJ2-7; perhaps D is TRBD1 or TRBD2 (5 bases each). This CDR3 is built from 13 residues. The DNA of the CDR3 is TGTGCCAGCAGTTCTTCTTTCATGACGGGGCCAGACTTC. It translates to CASSSSFMTGPDF.

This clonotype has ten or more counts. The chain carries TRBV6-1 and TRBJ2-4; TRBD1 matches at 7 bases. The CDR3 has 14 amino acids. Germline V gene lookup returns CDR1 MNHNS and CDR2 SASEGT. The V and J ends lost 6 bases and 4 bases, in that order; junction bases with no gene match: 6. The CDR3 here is CASSLQGQKNIQYF. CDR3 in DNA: TGTGCCAGCAGCCTTCAGGGACAGAAAAACATTCAGTACTTC.

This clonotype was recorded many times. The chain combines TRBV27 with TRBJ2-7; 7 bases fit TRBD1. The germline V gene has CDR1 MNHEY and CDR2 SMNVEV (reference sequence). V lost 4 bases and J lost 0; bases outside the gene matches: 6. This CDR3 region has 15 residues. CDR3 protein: CASSSKDRSSYEQYF. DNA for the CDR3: TGTGCCAGCAGTTCCAAGGACAGGAGCTCCTACGAGCAGTACTTC.